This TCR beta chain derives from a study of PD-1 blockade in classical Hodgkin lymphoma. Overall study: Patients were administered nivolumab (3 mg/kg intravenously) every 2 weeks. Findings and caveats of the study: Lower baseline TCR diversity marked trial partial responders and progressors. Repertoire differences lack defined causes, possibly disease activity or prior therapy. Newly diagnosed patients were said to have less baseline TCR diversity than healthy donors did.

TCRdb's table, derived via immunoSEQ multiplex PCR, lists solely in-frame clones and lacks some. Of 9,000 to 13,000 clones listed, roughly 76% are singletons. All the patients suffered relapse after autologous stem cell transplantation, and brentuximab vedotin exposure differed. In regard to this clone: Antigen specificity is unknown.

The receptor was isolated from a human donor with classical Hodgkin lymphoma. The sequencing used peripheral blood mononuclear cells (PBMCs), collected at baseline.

CDR3 bases: TGTGCCAGCAGTTACTCTTATTCCTCTGGGGCCAACGTCCTGACTTTC. It yields the protein CASSYSYSSGANVLTF. The J gene is TRBJ2-6, the V gene TRBV6-5; no clear D. Germline-derived CDR1 and CDR2 are MNHEY and SVGAGI. Trimming shortened V by 0 bases and J by 0 bases, and 6 bases separated the two germline ends. The CDR3 extends over 16 amino acids.